This T cell receptor beta chain is from a study of T cell responses to AZD1222 COVID-19 vaccine. Study-level background: Whether given at about 4 or about 12 weeks, second doses were pooled. The study, taken as a whole, reports: Within unmutated variant regions lay the reported targets of nearly half of spike-specific TCRs. Clonal diversity may have been underestimated, and the donors were mostly white British, with more females than males. Spike-specific TCR breadth rose after two AZD1222 doses, and depth rose as well.

The protocol was immunoSEQ multiplex PCR, while the TCRdb copy is restricted to in-frame clones and leaves out a portion. Here the sample spans about 120,000 clones, approximately 90% being singletons. This clone was seen only once. The antigen is undetermined. The V segment lost 2 bases and the J segment 4 bases; nucleotides outside the gene matches: 2. This CDR3 contains 13 residues. Germline V lookup: CDR1 SGHNT, CDR2 YYREEE (reference sequence). This clonotype was sampled from an adult in good health. The chain joins TRBV5-4 to TRBJ2-7, with 8 bases identical to TRBD1. Sequencing used peripheral blood, obtained on day 0 of AZD1222 vaccination. CDR3 protein: CASSFNRGYEQYF. The CDR3 DNA follows: TGTGCCAGCAGCTTTAACAGGGGGTACGAGCAGTACTTC. Full variable domain (remainder filled in from reference TRBV5-4 and TRBJ2-7): ETGVTQSPTHLIKTRGQQVTLRCSSQSGHNTVSWYQQALGQGPQFIFQYYREEENGRGNFPPRFSGLQFPNYSSELNVNALELDDSALYLCASSFNRGYEQYFGPGTRLTVT.